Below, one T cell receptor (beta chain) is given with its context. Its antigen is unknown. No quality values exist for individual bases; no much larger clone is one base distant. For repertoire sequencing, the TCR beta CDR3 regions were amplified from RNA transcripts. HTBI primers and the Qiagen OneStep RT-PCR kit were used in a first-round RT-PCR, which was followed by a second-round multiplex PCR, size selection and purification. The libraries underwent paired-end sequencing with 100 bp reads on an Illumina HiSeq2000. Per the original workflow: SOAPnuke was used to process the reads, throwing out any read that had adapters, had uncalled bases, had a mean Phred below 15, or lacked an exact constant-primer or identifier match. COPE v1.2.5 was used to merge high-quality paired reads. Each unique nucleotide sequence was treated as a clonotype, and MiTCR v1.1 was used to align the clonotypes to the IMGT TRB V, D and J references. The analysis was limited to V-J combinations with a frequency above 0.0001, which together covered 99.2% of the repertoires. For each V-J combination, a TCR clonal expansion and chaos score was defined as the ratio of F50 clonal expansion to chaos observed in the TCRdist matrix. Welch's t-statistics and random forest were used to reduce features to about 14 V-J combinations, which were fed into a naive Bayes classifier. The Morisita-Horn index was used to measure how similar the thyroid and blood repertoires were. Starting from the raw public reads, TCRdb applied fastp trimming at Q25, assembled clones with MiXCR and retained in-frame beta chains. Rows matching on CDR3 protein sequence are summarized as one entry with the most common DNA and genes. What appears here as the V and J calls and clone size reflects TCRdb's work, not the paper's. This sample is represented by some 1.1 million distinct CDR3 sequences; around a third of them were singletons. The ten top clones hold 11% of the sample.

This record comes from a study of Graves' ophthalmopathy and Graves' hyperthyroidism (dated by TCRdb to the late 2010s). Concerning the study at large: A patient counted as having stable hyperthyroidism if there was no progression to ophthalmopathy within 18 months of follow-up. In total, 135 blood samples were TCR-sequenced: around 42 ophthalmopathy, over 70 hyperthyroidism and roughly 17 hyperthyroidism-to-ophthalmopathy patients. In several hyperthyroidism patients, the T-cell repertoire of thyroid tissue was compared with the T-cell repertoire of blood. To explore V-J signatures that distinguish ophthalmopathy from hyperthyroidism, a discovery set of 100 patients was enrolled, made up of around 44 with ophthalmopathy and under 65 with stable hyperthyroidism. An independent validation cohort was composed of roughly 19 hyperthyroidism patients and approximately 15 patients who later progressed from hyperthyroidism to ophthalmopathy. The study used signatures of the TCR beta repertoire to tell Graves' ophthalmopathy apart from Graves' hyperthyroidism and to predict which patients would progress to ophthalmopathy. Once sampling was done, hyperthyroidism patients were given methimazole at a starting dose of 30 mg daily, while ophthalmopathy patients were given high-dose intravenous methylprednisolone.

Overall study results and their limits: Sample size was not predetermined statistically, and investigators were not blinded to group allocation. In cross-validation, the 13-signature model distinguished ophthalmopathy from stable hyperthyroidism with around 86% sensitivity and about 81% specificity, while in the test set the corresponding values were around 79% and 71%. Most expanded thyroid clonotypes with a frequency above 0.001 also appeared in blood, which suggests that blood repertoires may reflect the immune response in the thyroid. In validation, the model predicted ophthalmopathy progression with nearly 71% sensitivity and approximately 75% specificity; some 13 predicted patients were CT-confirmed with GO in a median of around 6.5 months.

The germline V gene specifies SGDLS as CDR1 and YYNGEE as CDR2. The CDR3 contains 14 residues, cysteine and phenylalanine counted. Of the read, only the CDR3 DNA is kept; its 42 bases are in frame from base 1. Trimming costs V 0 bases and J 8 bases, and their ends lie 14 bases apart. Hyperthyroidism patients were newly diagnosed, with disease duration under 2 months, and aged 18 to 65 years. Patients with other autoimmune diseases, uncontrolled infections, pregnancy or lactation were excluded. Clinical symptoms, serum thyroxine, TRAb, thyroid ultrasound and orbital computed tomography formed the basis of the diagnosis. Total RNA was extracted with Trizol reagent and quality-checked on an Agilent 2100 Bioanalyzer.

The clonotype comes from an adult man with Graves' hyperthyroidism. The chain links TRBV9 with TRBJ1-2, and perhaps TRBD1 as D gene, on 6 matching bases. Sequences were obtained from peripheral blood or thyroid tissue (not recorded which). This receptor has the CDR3 CASSVVGTSSGYTF. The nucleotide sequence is TGTGCCAGCAGCGTAGTTGGGACAAGCTCCGGCTACACCTTC.